Shown below are 28 T cell receptor beta chains from a single sample sequenced in a study of shared clonotypes between healthy human individuals. Clones were sequenced by immunoSEQ multiplex PCR, and TCRdb holds only the in-frame ones, with some missing. The table records about 2 million clones, just under 95% of them present only once. Only CD45RO-negative cells positively selected for CCR7 counted as naive CD8 cells, so terminally differentiated effector memory CD45RA+ cells were excluded. The sample consisted of naive CD8+ T cells sorted from blood. Receptors were obtained from a man younger than 30 in good health.

This clone has a single count. The chain links TRBV10-3 to TRBJ2-7; perhaps TRBD1 as D (6 bases). Germline V gene lookup returns CDR1 ENHRY and CDR2 SYGVKD. The CDR3 has 13 amino acids. V was clipped by 7 bases and J by 0 bases, with 10 bases between them. CDR3 DNA sequence: TGTGCCATCAAAGGGGGAATCTCCTACGAGCAGTACTTC. The encoded protein is CAIKGGISYEQYF.

V gene TRBV21-1 combines with J gene TRBJ1-2; the table's D call TRBD1 went unverified against the DNA. TRBV21-1 is listed as a pseudogene. The CDR3 is made up of 17 amino acids. DNA for the CDR3: TGTGCCTTCAGCAGCCACTCCCCCGGGACAGGGGCGGATGGCTACACCTTC. Translating gives CAFSSHSPGTGADGYTF.

The chain has TRBV4-1 and TRBJ2-7; unclear D gene. Trimming removed 4 bases at V and 6 bases at J, with 7 bases between. Germline V gives CDR1 MGHRA, CDR2 YSYEKL. This CDR3 is built from 11 residues. This CDR3 is CASSLASEQYF. The CDR3 bases are TGCGCCAGCAGCCTCGCTTCCGAGCAGTACTTC.

This clone has just one count. The gene calls are TRBV7-9 and TRBJ1-1; 8 bases match TRBD1. CDR3 length: 16 amino acids. Germline lookup yields CDR1 SEHNR and CDR2 FQNEAQ (reference sequence). Trimming cost V 4 bases and J 1 base; bases outside gene matches: 8. The CDR3 loop is CASSSLGQGRNTEAFF. The CDR3 region has the DNA TGTGCCAGCAGCTCCCTCGGACAGGGCAGGAACACTGAAGCTTTCTTT. Drawing the rest from reference TRBV7-9 and TRBJ1-1, the complete variable domain is DTGVSQNPRHKITKRGQNVTFRCDPISEHNRLYWYRQTLGQGPEFLTYFQNEAQLEKSRLLSDRFSAERPKGSFSTLEIQRTEQGDSAMYLCASSSLGQGRNTEAFFGQGTRLTVV.

CDR3: CASSLHGQDYEKLFF. The CDR3 DNA sequence: TGTGCCAGCAGCTTACACGGACAGGACTATGAAAAACTGTTTTTT. The chain links TRBV7-9 to TRBJ1-4; TRBD1 agrees at 7 bases. After removal of 2 bases from V and 6 bases from J, the junction contained 6 bases not matched to a gene. Germline V CDR1 and CDR2: SEHNR, FQNEAQ (reference sequence). The CDR3 covers 15 residues.

This chain connects TRBV4-3 to TRBJ2-2; 11 positions agree with TRBD2. CDR3 length equals 16 residues. Germline CDR1 reads LGHNA; CDR2 reads YSLEER. The V and J ends lost 3 bases and 6 bases, in that order; junction bases with no gene match: 6. The CDR3 protein is CASSQILAGVPGELFF. The CDR3 nucleotides read TGCGCCAGCAGCCAGATACTAGCGGGGGTTCCCGGGGAGCTGTTTTTT.

The rearrangement links TRBV14 to TRBJ2-7; D remains unclear. Germline-derived CDR1 and CDR2 are SGHDN and FVKESK. Trimming left V 4 bases short and J 0 bases short, with 16 bases between. CDR3 size: 16 residues. CDR3 sequence reads: CASSLTDFVSSYEQYF. The DNA of the CDR3 is TGTGCCAGCAGCCTGACCGACTTCGTCAGCTCCTACGAGCAGTACTTC.

The J gene is TRBJ2-1, the V gene TRBV11-2; 7 positions match TRBD1. Germline V lookup: CDR1 SGHAT, CDR2 FQNNGV. V dropped 4 bases and J dropped 3; count of bases not matched to a gene: 6. The CDR3 covers 15 residues. CDR3 residues: CASSSVGGSYNEQFF. Written as DNA, the CDR3 is TGTGCCAGCAGCTCTGTAGGGGGCAGCTACAATGAGCAGTTCTTC.

Remarks on this clone: Other nucleotide sequences in the sample specify the same CDR3. The gene calls are TRBV2 and TRBJ2-7; D may be TRBD1 or TRBD2 (5 bases each). The length of the CDR3 is 14 residues. CDR1 SNHLY and CDR2 FYNNEI come from the germline V gene. The V and J ends lost 1 base and 4 bases respectively, with 11 bases between them. CDR3 sequence reads: CASSEGGGPYEQYF. As DNA, the CDR3 is TGTGCCAGCAGTGAAGGGGGCGGGCCGTACGAGCAGTACTTC.

Remarks on this clone: This sample includes further DNA sequences coding for the same CDR3. CDR3 in DNA: TGTGCCAGCAGCTTAGACTCAAACTATGGCTACACCTTC. It yields the protein CASSLDSNYGYTF. V usage is TRBV7-9 and J usage is TRBJ1-2; D unclear. This CDR3 spans 13 amino acids. The V and J ends lost 1 base and 2 bases respectively, with 5 bases between them. CDR1 is SEHNR, CDR2 FQNEAQ, per germline (reference sequence). The full variable domain, rest sourced from reference TRBV7-9 and TRBJ1-2, is DTGVSQNPRHKITKRGQNVTFRCDPISEHNRLYWYRQTLGQGPEFLTYFQNEAQLEKSRLLSDRFSAERPKGSFSTLEIQRTEQGDSAMYLCASSLDSNYGYTFGSGTRLTVV.

The gene calls are TRBV4-1 and TRBJ2-2; maybe TRBD1 (6 bases). CDR1 MGHRA and CDR2 YSYEKL come from the germline V gene. There are 11 residues in the CDR3. Trimming cost V 6 bases and J 9 bases, with 8 bases left between them. This CDR3 is CASRRDRELFF. Here the CDR3 DNA reads TGCGCCAGCAGAAGGGACAGGGAGCTGTTTTTT.

J is TRBJ1-2 and V is TRBV28, with 10 bases aligning to TRBD1. The CDR3 covers 18 residues. After removal of 3 bases from V and 0 bases from J, the junction contained 10 bases not matched to a gene. Germline V gives CDR1 MDHEN, CDR2 SYDVKM. Here the CDR3 reads CASSFSPGQGPANYGYTF. The CDR3 DNA reads TGTGCCAGCAGTTTTTCCCCGGGACAGGGGCCAGCTAACTATGGCTACACCTTC.

The V and J genes are TRBV21-1 and TRBJ2-7; TRBD1, as called in the table, went unchecked against the DNA. TRBV21-1 represents a pseudogene. The CDR3 is 14 residues long. The CDR3 nucleotides are TGTGCCAGCAGTCTAAGCCAGGGTTGCAACGAGCAGTACTTC. This sequence encodes CASSLSQGCNEQYF.

About this clone: This sample includes further DNA sequences coding for the same CDR3. CDR3 sequence reads: CASSLAGPDTQYF. The CDR3 nucleotides read TGTGCCAGCAGCTTAGCCGGCCCGGATACGCAGTATTTT. The rearrangement joins TRBV7-6 to TRBJ2-3; D ambiguous. With 0 bases removed from V and 6 bases from J, the gap between germline ends came to 7 bases. This CDR3 comprises 13 residues. Germline-derived CDR1 and CDR2 are SGHVS and FNYEAQ. The variable domain in full, completed from reference TRBV7-6 and TRBJ2-3, reads GAGVSQSPRYKVTKRGQDVALRCDPISGHVSLYWYRQALGQGPEFLTYFNYEAQQDKSGLPNDRFSAERPEGSISTLTIQRTEQRDSAMYRCASSLAGPDTQYFGPGTRLTVL.

This chain uses TRBV19 with TRBJ1-4; D is uncertain. Germline CDR1 LNHDA, CDR2 SQIVND (reference sequence). This CDR3 region has 14 residues. V lost 7 bases to trimming and J lost 6 bases, with 15 bases between them. The CDR3 DNA sequence: TGTGCCAGTAACCCTACGGGGTGGGATGAAAAACTGTTTTTT. Translating gives CASNPTGWDEKLFF.

V and J are TRBV4-1 and TRBJ2-1, with 10 bases that match TRBD2. This CDR3 comprises 18 residues. V shed 4 bases, J shed 4 bases, and the junction held 13 bases outside the gene matches. Germline CDR1 is MGHRA and CDR2 is YSYEKL. The CDR3 spells CASSPHGSTSGVYNEQFF. The CDR3 nucleotides are TGCGCCAGCAGCCCTCATGGGTCAACTAGCGGGGTGTACAATGAGCAGTTCTTC.

V and J are TRBV5-4 and TRBJ2-2; 10 bases are shared with TRBD1. V shed 0 bases, J shed 3 bases, and the junction held 5 bases outside the gene matches. The CDR3 covers 17 residues. The germline V gene has CDR1 SGHNT and CDR2 YYREEE (reference sequence). CDR3 amino acids: CASSLDRDRGYTGELFF. CDR3 in DNA: TGTGCCAGCAGCTTGGACCGGGACAGGGGCTACACCGGGGAGCTGTTTTTT.

V and J are TRBV5-1 and TRBJ2-1; 10 nucleotides agree with TRBD2. J was trimmed by 9 bases and V by 4 bases; bases with no gene match: 13. The length of the CDR3 is 16 residues. Germline CDR1 is SGHRS and CDR2 is YFSETQ. CDR3 sequence reads: CASSLPSGGPLAEQFF. The CDR3 bases are TGCGCCAGCAGCCTCCCTAGCGGGGGCCCTCTTGCTGAGCAGTTCTTC.

V is TRBV6-5 and J is TRBJ2-3; the D gene could be TRBD1 or TRBD2 (6 bases each). Deletions cut 2 bases from V and 6 bases from J, with 15 bases between. The length of the CDR3 is 15 residues. From germline, CDR1 is MNHEY and CDR2 SVGAGI. The DNA for the CDR3 is TGTGCCAGCAGTTACGGGTTAGGGGGGACCGATACGCAGTATTTT. Amino acids: CASSYGLGGTDTQYF.

The chain uses TRBV7-8 and TRBJ2-5, with 10 bases that match TRBD2. Germline V gives CDR1 SGHVS, CDR2 FQNEAQ. This CDR3 is built from 18 residues. J lost 5 bases, V lost 1 base, and 13 bases had no gene match. The chain's CDR3 is CASSLGLGLAEYWETQYF. The CDR3 DNA sequence: TGTGCCAGCAGCTTAGGGTTAGGACTAGCGGAGTACTGGGAGACCCAGTACTTC.

The gene calls are TRBV6-5 and TRBJ2-7; D not resolved. This CDR3 comprises 13 residues. The V end was cut by 2 bases, the J end by 3 bases, with 8 bases between. Germline V gives CDR1 MNHEY, CDR2 SVGAGI. The CDR3 DNA is TGTGCCAGCAGTTACCAGGCAGACTACGAGCAGTACTTC. Residues: CASSYQADYEQYF.

This clone came up a few times. This chain connects TRBV25-1 to TRBJ2-1; tentatively, D is TRBD2 (6 bases). CDR3 length: 15 residues. The germline V gene has CDR1 MGHDK and CDR2 SYGVNS. V dropped 8 bases and J dropped 4 bases, with 18 bases sitting between them. DNA for the CDR3: TGTGCCAGCTCCCAACCCCAGGGAGGTTACAATGAGCAGTTCTTC. This sequence encodes CASSQPQGGYNEQFF.

V and J are TRBV29-1 and TRBJ1-5; possible D gene TRBD1, 6 bases. CDR1 and CDR2 (germline): SQVTM, ANQGSEA. The CDR3 spans 11 residues. V dropped 5 bases and J dropped 5 bases, with 7 bases sitting between them. The CDR3 region is CSVPGDQPQHF. For the CDR3, the DNA is TGCAGCGTTCCAGGGGATCAGCCCCAGCATTTT. Filled out from reference TRBV29-1 and TRBJ1-5, the complete variable domain reads SAVISQKPSRDICQRGTSLTIQCQVDSQVTMMFWYRQQPGQSLTLIATANQGSEATYESGFVIDKFPISRPNLTFSTLTVSNMSPEDSSIYLCSVPGDQPQHFGDGTRLSIL.

V gene TRBV6-5 combines with J gene TRBJ1-6; D perhaps matches TRBD1 (6 bases). CDR1 and CDR2 from the germline V gene are MNHEY and SVGAGI. V was pared by 4 bases and J by 0 bases, with 10 bases between. This CDR3 spans 16 amino acids. Here the CDR3 reads CASSFQDSSYNSPLHF. The CDR3 DNA reads TGTGCCAGCAGTTTCCAGGACAGCTCCTATAATTCACCCCTCCACTTT.

V gene TRBV4-3 combines with J gene TRBJ2-4, with 7 bases that match TRBD1. From germline, CDR1 is LGHNA and CDR2 YSLEER. Trimming cost V 0 bases and J 3 bases; bases outside gene matches: 5. The CDR3 length is 16 residues. The CDR3: CASSQDWTGFKNIQYF. CDR3 in DNA: TGCGCCAGCAGCCAAGATTGGACAGGCTTCAAAAACATTCAGTACTTC.

The chain employs TRBV18 and TRBJ1-5, with unresolved D. The CDR3 is 14 amino acids. The ends were cut back, 0 bases at V and 3 bases at J, with 6 bases in the middle. Germline loops: CDR1 KGHSH, CDR2 LQKENI. The CDR3 here is CASSPPALNQPQHF. The CDR3 DNA is TGTGCCAGCTCACCACCGGCCCTCAATCAGCCCCAGCATTTT.

The chain carries TRBV2 and TRBJ2-2; TRBD2 agrees at 11 bases. The CDR3 is 16 residues long. V gave up 3 bases and J gave up 4 bases; unmatched junction bases: 4. The germline CDR1 and CDR2 sequences are SNHLY and FYNNEI. CDR3 coding DNA: TGTGCCAGCAGTGACCTAGCGGGGGGTGGCACCGGGGAGCTGTTTTTT. Its translation is CASSDLAGGGTGELFF. The full variable domain, completed using reference TRBV2 and TRBJ2-2, is EPEVTQTPSHQVTQMGQEVILRCVPISNHLYFYWYRQILGQKVEFLVSFYNNEISEKSEIFDDQFSVERPDGSNFTLKIRSTKLEDSAMYFCASSDLAGGGTGELFFGEGSRLTVL.

The chain combines TRBV6-5 with TRBJ1-4; D gene unclear. V lost 3 bases and J 6 bases, leaving 14 bases between the germline ends. CDR1 and CDR2 from the germline V gene are MNHEY and SVGAGI. The length of the CDR3 is 15 residues. The CDR3 coding sequence is TGTGCCAGCAGTTATGAGGGTCGGGAGGATGAAAAACTGTTTTTT. Residues: CASSYEGREDEKLFF.